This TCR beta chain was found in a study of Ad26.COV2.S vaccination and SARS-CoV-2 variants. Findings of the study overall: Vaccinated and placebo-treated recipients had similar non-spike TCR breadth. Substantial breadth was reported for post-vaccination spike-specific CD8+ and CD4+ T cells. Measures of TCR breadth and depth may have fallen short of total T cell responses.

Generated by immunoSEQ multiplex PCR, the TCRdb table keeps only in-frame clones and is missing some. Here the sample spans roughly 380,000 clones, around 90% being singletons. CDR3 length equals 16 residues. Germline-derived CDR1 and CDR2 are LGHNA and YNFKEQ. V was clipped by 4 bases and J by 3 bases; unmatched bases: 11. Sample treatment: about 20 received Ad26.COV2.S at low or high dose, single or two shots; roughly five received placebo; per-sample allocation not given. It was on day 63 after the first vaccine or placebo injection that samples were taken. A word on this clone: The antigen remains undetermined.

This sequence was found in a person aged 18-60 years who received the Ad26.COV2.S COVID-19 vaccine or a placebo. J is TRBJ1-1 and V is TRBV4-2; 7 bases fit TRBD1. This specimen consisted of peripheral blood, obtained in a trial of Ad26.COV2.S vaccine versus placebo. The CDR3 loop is CASSLGSGGIDTEAFF. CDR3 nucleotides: TGTGCCAGCAGCCTAGGGTCAGGGGGTATTGACACTGAAGCTTTCTTT.